The 7 T cell receptor beta chains below were found in one sample sequenced in a study of T cell repertoires in aging, cancer and after chemotherapy. Peripheral blood genomic DNA, not sorted cells or RNA, was the template. A mixed TRB-A/B primer pool amplified rearranged TRB by multiplex touch-down PCR. TCRdb called the multiplex PCR reads again in MiXCR, with one record for every CDR3 protein. There are 1,500 to 2,500 distinct CDR3 sequences in the sample; roughly 15% occur only once, and roughly 4.8% lies in the top ten. Sample: blood. Source of these receptors: a human donor with a solid tumor.

The V call is TRBV24-1, the J call TRBJ2-2, with 8 bases lining up with TRBD1. Germline CDR1 is KGHDR and CDR2 is SFDVKD. V shed 5 bases and J 3 bases; nucleotides not matched to a gene: 4. The CDR3 consists of 15 residues. The CDR3 bases are TGTGCCACCAGTGCCAAGGACAGGGACACCGGGGAGCTGTTTTTT. Encoded protein: CATSAKDRDTGELFF.

This clonotype is deemed medium-sized. The rearrangement uses TRBV7-9 and TRBJ2-5; D unclear. This CDR3 contains 14 residues. In germline, CDR1 is SEHNR, CDR2 FQNEAQ (reference sequence). The germline V and J ends were trimmed by 5 bases and 1 base, with 11 bases remaining between them. Here the CDR3 DNA reads TGTGCCAGCAGCCCCCGGGCGAGCCAAGAGACCCAGTACTTC. It encodes CASSPRASQETQYF.

The chain is built from TRBV14 and TRBJ2-1; 12 bases line up with TRBD2. The ends lost 1 base at V and 9 bases at J; junction bases unmatched: 4. CDR3 length: 15 amino acids. In germline, CDR1 is SGHDN, CDR2 FVKESK. In DNA form, the CDR3 reads TGTGCCAGCAGCCAAGTGTCTAGCGGGAGGGCTGAGCAGTTCTTC. This translates into CASSQVSSGRAEQFF. Full variable domain (rest looked up from reference TRBV14 and TRBJ2-1): EAGVTQFPSHSVIEKGQTVTLRCDPISGHDNLYWYRRVMGKEIKFLLHFVKESKQDESGMPNNRFLAERTGGTYSTLKVQPAELEDSGVYFCASSQVSSGRAEQFFGPGTRLTVL.

V usage is TRBV5-4 and J usage is TRBJ2-1; 9 bases map to TRBD2. The CDR3 totals 14 residues. V was pared by 2 bases and J by 8 bases, with 5 bases of the junction left unmatched. Germline V lookup: CDR1 SGHNT, CDR2 YYREEE (reference sequence). The CDR3 here is CASSFGGLADEQFF. The CDR3 bases are TGTGCCAGCAGCTTTGGGGGACTAGCTGATGAGCAGTTCTTC.

By proportion, this clonotype is medium-sized. The chain links TRBV6-2 or TRBV6-3 to TRBJ2-1; 8 positions agree with TRBD1. This CDR3 has 15 amino acids. Trimming at V came to 4 bases and at J to 8 bases, leaving 10 bases not matched to a gene. In germline, CDR1 is MNHEY, CDR2 SVGEGT. DNA for the CDR3: TGTGCCAGCAGTTCCGAGGACAGGGCGACACATGAGCAGTTCTTC. Translated, it gives CASSSEDRATHEQFF.

This chain links TRBV7-9 with TRBJ1-1, with D unresolved. This CDR3 region has 13 residues. V shed 5 bases and J shed 6 bases, with 13 bases lying between them. The V gene's germline CDR1 is SEHNR and CDR2 FQNEAQ (reference sequence). The CDR3 loop reads CASSPGAGPEAFF. The CDR3 nucleotides read TGTGCCAGCAGCCCCGGCGCTGGCCCTGAAGCTTTCTTT.

This clonotype is deemed medium-sized. This chain links TRBV6-6 with TRBJ2-5, with 9 bases that match TRBD2. This CDR3 is built from 17 residues. With 7 bases clipped from V and 2 bases from J, the junction kept 14 bases outside the gene matches. Germline lookup yields CDR1 MNHNY and CDR2 SVGAGI (reference sequence). CDR3 in DNA: TGTGCCAGCATGAGGGATTTAGCGGGAGTGGGGCAAGAGACCCAGTACTTC. Amino acids: CASMRDLAGVGQETQYF.